Listed below are T cell receptor beta chains from one sample, sequenced in a study of blood T cells in healthy people across ages. In TCRdb, the 5' RACE reads were re-called with MiXCR into one record per CDR3 protein. The sample holds approximately 1.5 million distinct CDR3 sequences, about 42% seen once. The sequencing sample was made of blood. All receptors derive from a woman under 30 in good health. The CDR3 runs from the conserved cysteine through the conserved F or W. D genes are given only for firm matches. The size entry is marked missing in some rows and otherwise reads once, few, many or a size class.

TRBV29-1	.	TRBD1	14	TRBJ2-3	TGCAGCGTTATACGGACAGGGCGGACAGATACGCAGTATTTT	CSVIRTGRTDTQYF
TRBV18	.	TRBD2	14	TRBJ2-5	TGTGCCAGCTCGGCTGCGGGAGGACAAGAGACCCAGTACTTC	CASSAAGGQETQYF
TRBV20-1	few	TRBD1	13	TRBJ1-2	TGCAGTGCCGTACAGGGGGCCTCCTATGGCTACACCTTC	CSAVQGASYGYTF
TRBV7-2	few	.	15	TRBJ2-3	TGTGCCAGCAGCCACAGACCAGGGTTCACAGATACGCAGTATTTT	CASSHRPGFTDTQYF
TRBV3-1	.	TRBD2	13	TRBJ2-3	TGTGCCAGCAGCCCAGGACTAGAAGATACGCAGTATTTT	CASSPGLEDTQYF
TRBV12-3/TRBV12-4	many	.	11	TRBJ2-4	TGTGCCAGCAGTTTCCAGAACATTCAGTACTTC	CASSFQNIQYF
TRBV7-2	.	TRBD1	15	TRBJ2-7	TGTGCCAGCAGCGCCCGGACAGGGGGCAGTTACGAGCAGTACTTC	CASSARTGGSYEQYF
TRBV7-2	.	TRBD2	17	TRBJ2-7	TGTGCCAGCAGCTTATCCCTGACTAGCGGGAAGGAGGGCGGGCAGTACTTC	CASSLSLTSGKEGGQYF
TRBV7-8	.	.	15	TRBJ1-5	TGTGCCAGCAGCTTATCGGCGACGAGCAATCAGCCCCAGCATTTT	CASSLSATSNQPQHF
TRBV24-1	few	.	13	TRBJ1-1	TGTGCCACCAGTGGCCAGACGAACACTGAAGCTTTCTTT	CATSGQTNTEAFF
TRBV7-8	.	.	12	TRBJ1-2	TGTGCCAGCAGCTCCTGGGGCACTGGCTACACCTTC	CASSSWGTGYTF
TRBV9	.	.	16	TRBJ2-3	TGTGCCAGCAGCGTAGAGGCAACCCATTCTTTAGATACGCAGTATTTT	CASSVEATHSLDTQYF
TRBV10-3	.	.	16	TRBJ1-6	TGTGCCATCAAGGGGGAAACGGAGGGGTTGAATTCACCCCTCCACTTT	CAIKGETEGLNSPLHF
TRBV29-1	many	.	14	TRBJ2-5	TGCAGCGTTGAAGGCCCCGCAGGGCTAGAGACCCAGTACTTC	CSVEGPAGLETQYF
TRBV7-8	.	TRBD1	16	TRBJ2-2	TGTGCCAGCAGCAGATCACAGGGGGCCACCACCGGGGAGCTGTTTTTT	CASSRSQGATTGELFF
TRBV28	.	.	17	TRBJ1-5	TGTGCCAGCAGTCCTCCAGGGGAGGCGATTAGCAATCAGCCCCAGCATTTT	CASSPPGEAISNQPQHF
TRBV12-3/TRBV12-4	.	TRBD1	17	TRBJ2-3	TGTGCCAGCAGTTACTACCCGGGACAGGGGATAGTAGATACGCAGTATTTT	CASSYYPGQGIVDTQYF
TRBV20-1	.	.	13	TRBJ1-5	TGCAGTGCTTGGGCCTCCCCGGGTCAGCCCCAGCATTTT	CSAWASPGQPQHF
TRBV5-1	.	TRBD2	19	TRBJ2-3	TGCGCCAGCAGCTCCGGTCGGCTAGCGGGTTGGAGTGCTACAGATACGCAGTATTTT	CASSSGRLAGWSATDTQYF
TRBV27	few	TRBD1	15	TRBJ1-4	TGTGCCAGCAGTAGGTCGACAGGGCGGCGTGAAAAACTGTTTTTT	CASSRSTGRREKLFF
TRBV7-2	many	.	13	TRBJ2-1	TGTGCCAGCAGCTTCTTAGGCTACAATGAGCAGTTCTTC	CASSFLGYNEQFF
TRBV2	once	.	15	TRBJ2-5	TGTGCCAGCAGTGGAGCCCGGGGTGTCCAAGAGACCCAGTACTTC	CASSGARGVQETQYF
TRBV11-2	.	TRBD2	16	TRBJ2-3	TGTGCCAGCAGCTTAGTCAGTACTAGCGGGTGGGATACGCAGTATTTT	CASSLVSTSGWDTQYF
TRBV29-1	.	.	12	TRBJ2-7	TGCAGCGTTGAAGAAGCCGCTCGGGAGCAGTACTTC	CSVEEAAREQYF
TRBV7-8	few	TRBD1	15	TRBJ2-7	TGTGCCAGCAGCTTTCTCCCAGGGGGATCCTACGAGCAGTACTTC	CASSFLPGGSYEQYF
TRBV2	few	.	17	TRBJ2-1	TGTGCCAGCAGTCGAAGCTGGGGGGAGGTCTCCTACAATGAGCAGTTCTTC	CASSRSWGEVSYNEQFF
TRBV20-1	few	.	13	TRBJ2-7	TGCAGTGCGATGATGGGACTGACCTACGAGCAGTACTTC	CSAMMGLTYEQYF
TRBV7-9	.	TRBD2	14	TRBJ2-7	TGTGCCAGCAGCTCGGGACTAGGAACCTACGAGCAGTACTTC	CASSSGLGTYEQYF
TRBV7-3	few	.	15	TRBJ2-3	TGTGCCAGCAGCCCCGTTAGCGCCGGCACAGATACGCAGTATTTT	CASSPVSAGTDTQYF
TRBV28	.	TRBD2	15	TRBJ2-1	TGTGCCAGCAGTTTGGATAGCGGGAGGCTCAATGAGCAGTTCTTC	CASSLDSGRLNEQFF
TRBV6-2/TRBV6-3	.	TRBD1	16	TRBJ2-7	TGTGCCAGCAGTTACTTCAGGGACAGGGAATTCGACGAGCAGTACTTC	CASSYFRDREFDEQYF
TRBV7-2	.	TRBD1	14	TRBJ2-1	TGTGCCAGCTCGGGACAGGTCTCCTACAATGAGCAGTTCTTC	CASSGQVSYNEQFF
TRBV18	many	.	11	TRBJ2-5	TGTGCCAGCTCACCAGAAGAGACCCAGTACTTC	CASSPEETQYF
TRBV5-1	.	.	14	TRBJ1-4	TGCGCCAGCAGCCCTGACGAGGGGCGGGTAAAACTGTTTTTT	CASSPDEGRVKLFF
TRBV3-1	.	.	15	TRBJ1-2	TGTGCCAGCAGCCAAGATCTGGCCCTACCCTATGGCTACACCTTC	CASSQDLALPYGYTF
TRBV11-2	.	.	15	TRBJ2-3	TGTGCCAGCAGCTTCTTTCCGGAGAGCACAGATACGCAGTATTTT	CASSFFPESTDTQYF
TRBV20-1	few	TRBD2	15	TRBJ2-3	TGCAGTGCTATCGGGCCAGCGGGGGTGACAGATACGCAGTATTTT	CSAIGPAGVTDTQYF
TRBV25-1	.	TRBD1	14	TRBJ1-4	TGTGCCAGCAGCGAGGTCAGGGGGCTTGAAAAACTGTTTTTT	CASSEVRGLEKLFF
TRBV28	.	.	16	TRBJ1-1	TGTGCCAGCAGTTTATATACAGGGTTTTGGGACACTGAAGCTTTCTTT	CASSLYTGFWDTEAFF
TRBV12-3/TRBV12-4	.	.	13	TRBJ2-1	TGTGCCAGCAGTGCGCGGCCCTACAATGAGCAGTTCTTC	CASSARPYNEQFF
TRBV10-1	.	TRBD1	15	TRBJ2-3	TGCGCCAGCAGTGAGTCCGGGACAGGTAGAGATACGCAGTATTTT	CASSESGTGRDTQYF
TRBV5-1	.	.	16	TRBJ1-1	TGCGCCAGCAGCTGGCTGACTAACGTGGGGGCAGCTGAAGCTTTCTTT	CASSWLTNVGAAEAFF
TRBV12-3/TRBV12-4	.	TRBD1	14	TRBJ1-5	TGTGCCAGCACCGTACAGGGGCGGGATCAGCCCCAGCATTTT	CASTVQGRDQPQHF
TRBV28	.	.	14	TRBJ2-1	TGTGCCAGCAGAGGACGCCTCGGGTACAATGAGCAGTTCTTC	CASRGRLGYNEQFF
TRBV20-1	.	.	13	TRBJ1-1	TGCAGTGCTAGAGATATGATGAACACTGAAGCTTTCTTT	CSARDMMNTEAFF
TRBV4-3	.	TRBD1	15	TRBJ2-2	TGCGCCAGCAGCCAGGACAGGGTGAGCGCCGGGGAGCTGTTTTTT	CASSQDRVSAGELFF
TRBV6-2/TRBV6-3	.	.	12	TRBJ1-5	TGTGCCAGCTCTGGGGTACGCCAGCCCCAGCATTTT	CASSGVRQPQHF
TRBV5-1	.	TRBD2	14	TRBJ2-5	TGCGCCAGCAGCTTGGGGGTAGCGGGAAATGAGCAGTACTTC	CASSLGVAGNEQYF
TRBV3-1	.	TRBD2	18	TRBJ2-3	TGTGCCAGCAGCCAAAGTAGAGGTAGCGGGGGAAGCACAGATACGCAGTATTTT	CASSQSRGSGGSTDTQYF
TRBV29-1	.	.	14	TRBJ2-7	TGCAGCGTCCTAGGAGGTCCGAACTACAATGAGCAGTACTTC	CSVLGGPNYNEQYF
TRBV20-1	.	TRBD2	15	TRBJ2-7	TGCAGTGCTAGTTGGACGGGGGGGCGTTACTACGAGCAGTACTTC	CSASWTGGRYYEQYF
TRBV27	.	.	12	TRBJ1-1	TGTGCCAGCAGTGATCCAGACACTGAAGCTTTCTTT	CASSDPDTEAFF
TRBV6-1	.	TRBD1	15	TRBJ1-2	TGTGCCAGCAGTGAAGCCCAGGGGGCATTCTATGGCTACACCTTC	CASSEAQGAFYGYTF